This is a list of T cell receptor beta chains from one sample in a study of control samples from healthy donors and cancer patients. Clones were read by immunoSEQ multiplex PCR, and TCRdb kept only the in-frame ones, dropping some. Found here are about 150,000 clones, 93% of them singletons; the top ten hold 2% to 2.5%. Sequencing was done on a sample of blood. The receptors stem from a man in his fifties or sixties in good health. CDR3s include the opening cysteine and the closing phenylalanine or tryptophan. A D gene is named only where the DNA matches it firmly. Clone size is shown for a subset of rows, as once, few, many or a class of expanded clone.

-,TRBV12-3/TRBV12-4,-,TRBJ1-6,TGTGCCAGCTCGGGGGGTGGGAATTCACCCCTCCACTTT,CASSGGGNSPLHF
-,TRBV2,TRBD1,TRBJ2-2,TGTGCCAGCGGAGGACAGGGAATCCTAGGGACCGGGGAGCTGTTTTTT,CASGGQGILGTGELFF
once,TRBV21-1,-,TRBJ2-3,TGTGCCAGCAGCAAAGCGGGCGGGAGGGCCACAGATACGCAGTATTTT,CASSKAGGRATDTQYF
-,TRBV19,-,TRBJ2-5,TGTGCCAGTAGTATATCGGGTCCGAGAGAGACCCAGTACTTC,CASSISGPRETQYF
-,TRBV18,-,TRBJ2-5,TGTGCCAGCTCCCCGGGGACACTCGGGGAGACCCAGTACTTC,CASSPGTLGETQYF
-,TRBV24-1,-,TRBJ2-2,TGTGCCACCAGTGATTTCCGGGCGAACACCGGGGAGCTGTTTTTT,CATSDFRANTGELFF
-,TRBV10-1,-,TRBJ2-1,TGCGCCAGCAGTGAGCCTAGCCCGAATGAGCAGTTCTTC,CASSEPSPNEQFF
-,TRBV5-5,TRBD2,TRBJ2-6,TGTGCCAGCAGCCTCACTAGCGGCAGCTCTGGGGCCAACGTCCTGACTTTC,CASSLTSGSSGANVLTF
-,TRBV28,TRBD2,TRBJ2-1,TGTGCCAGCACTAGCGGGTCCTCCTACAATGAGCAGTTCTTC,CASTSGSSYNEQFF
-,TRBV28,TRBD1,TRBJ1-5,TGTGCCAGCAAACCGGGACAGGGGAGCAATCAGCCCCAGCATTTT,CASKPGQGSNQPQHF
-,TRBV28,TRBD1,TRBJ1-5,TGTGCCAGCAGGACGTACAGGGGGCGAAATCAGCCCCAGCATTTT,CASRTYRGRNQPQHF
-,TRBV5-4,TRBD1,TRBJ2-6,TGTGCCAGCAACAGGGGACAGGAGAGCTCTGGGGCCAACGTCCTGACTTTC,CASNRGQESSGANVLTF
-,TRBV5-4,-,TRBJ1-6,TGTGCCAGCAGCTTGGGAGGGGTAGTGGATAATTCACCCCTCCACTTT,CASSLGGVVDNSPLHF
few,TRBV2,-,TRBJ1-6,TGTGCCAGCAGTGACTCGTTAGGGGCTAATTCACCCCTCCACTTT,CASSDSLGANSPLHF
-,TRBV20-1,-,TRBJ1-3,TGCAGTGCTAGAGAGAGAGACACCATATATTTT,CSARERDTIYF
-,TRBV29-1,TRBD2,TRBJ2-1,TGCAGCGTTGAGGCTAGCGGGAGAGTCAGTGAGCAGTTCTTC,CSVEASGRVSEQFF
-,TRBV24-1,TRBD1,TRBJ1-5,TGTGCCACCAGTGATCCCGGGACAGGGGGGGATCAGCCCCAGCATTTT,CATSDPGTGGDQPQHF
-,TRBV10-2,-,TRBJ2-3,TGCGCCAGCAGTACCGTGCGGGACACAGATACGCAGTATTTT,CASSTVRDTDTQYF
few,TRBV9,TRBD1,TRBJ1-1,TGTGCCAGCAGCGTGGGGACAGTGAACACTGAAGCTTTCTTT,CASSVGTVNTEAFF
-,TRBV5-4,-,TRBJ2-5,TGTGCCAGCAGCTTGGATCTAGCGGGACAGGGAGAGACCCAGTACTTC,CASSLDLAGQGETQYF
-,TRBV7-7,TRBD2,TRBJ2-3,TGTGCTAGCAGCCGCGGACTAGCGGGATCGGTAGATACGCAGTATTTT,CASSRGLAGSVDTQYF
-,TRBV11-2,TRBD2,TRBJ2-1,TGTGCCAGCAGCTCCTATAGTGGGCTAGCGGGAGTCAATGAGCAGTTCTTC,CASSSYSGLAGVNEQFF
-,TRBV9,TRBD2,TRBJ2-7,TGTGCCAGCAGCGTCAGCGGGGCCAACTCCTACGAGCAGTACTTC,CASSVSGANSYEQYF
-,TRBV2,-,TRBJ1-1,TGTGCCAGCAGTGAAGACCCGGGAATCGCTTTCTTT,CASSEDPGIAFF
once,TRBV11-2,TRBD1,TRBJ2-7,TGTGCCAGCAGCTCCGGGACAGGGAGAGGCTACGAGCAGTACTTC,CASSSGTGRGYEQYF
-,TRBV27,TRBD2,TRBJ2-7,TGTGCCAGCAGTTTATTCACTAGCGGCAAGTACGAGCAGTACTTC,CASSLFTSGKYEQYF
-,TRBV3-1/TRBV3-2,TRBD1,TRBJ1-4,TGTGCCAGCAGGCTACAGGGGTCTAATGAAAAACTGTTTTTT,CASRLQGSNEKLFF
-,TRBV7-3,-,TRBJ2-2,TGTGCCAGCAGCTTAAGGGCGGAAAAAGACACCGGGGAGCTGTTTTTT,CASSLRAEKDTGELFF
-,TRBV4-1,TRBD1,TRBJ1-5,TGCGCCAGCAGAACGACAGGGGGTGGTCAGCCCCAGCATTTT,CASRTTGGGQPQHF
-,TRBV9,-,TRBJ1-3,TGTGCCAGCAGCGTAGCGCCGGCAGACTCTGGAAACACCATATATTTT,CASSVAPADSGNTIYF
-,TRBV19,-,TRBJ1-6,TGTGCCACCGGCAAGCCCTCCTATAATTCACCCCTCCACTTT,CATGKPSYNSPLHF
-,TRBV5-4,TRBD1,TRBJ2-7,TGTGCCAGCAGCTCCCGGACAGGGCGGGACGAGCAGTACTTC,CASSSRTGRDEQYF
once,TRBV28,-,TRBJ1-1,TGTGCCAGCAGTTTCTGGGGGACTGAAGCTTTCTTT,CASSFWGTEAFF
-,TRBV7-9,-,TRBJ2-5,TGTGCCAGCAGCATTTCCAGTTGGCGAGAGACCCAGTACTTC,CASSISSWRETQYF
-,TRBV10-2,-,TRBJ1-5,TGCGCCAGCAGGGGACATAGCAATCAGCCCCAGCATTTT,CASRGHSNQPQHF
-,TRBV24-1,-,TRBJ2-5,TGTGCCACCAGTGATGCTGCCAGATCATTAGAGACCCAGTACTTC,CATSDAARSLETQYF
once,TRBV15,-,TRBJ1-4,TGTGCCACCAGCGGCTTGGGCAAACTGTTTTTT,CATSGLGKLFF
-,TRBV28,-,TRBJ2-7,TGTGCCAGCAGTTCTCGGGAATCCCCCTACGAGCAGTACTTC,CASSSRESPYEQYF
-,TRBV29-1,-,TRBJ2-1,TGCAGCGTTGGTCTAGGGGGGGCCTACAATGAGCAGTTCTTC,CSVGLGGAYNEQFF
-,TRBV10-3,TRBD2,TRBJ2-1,TGTGCCATCAGTGAGTCGGAACTAGCGGGAGGATTCAATGAGCAGTTCTTC,CAISESELAGGFNEQFF
-,TRBV6-1,-,TRBJ2-2,TGTGCCAGCAGTGAGCAGCTAAACACCGGGGAGCTGTTTTTT,CASSEQLNTGELFF
-,TRBV6-5,TRBD1,TRBJ1-1,TGTGCCAGCAGTTACTCTGGACAGGGTGAAGCTTTCTTT,CASSYSGQGEAFF